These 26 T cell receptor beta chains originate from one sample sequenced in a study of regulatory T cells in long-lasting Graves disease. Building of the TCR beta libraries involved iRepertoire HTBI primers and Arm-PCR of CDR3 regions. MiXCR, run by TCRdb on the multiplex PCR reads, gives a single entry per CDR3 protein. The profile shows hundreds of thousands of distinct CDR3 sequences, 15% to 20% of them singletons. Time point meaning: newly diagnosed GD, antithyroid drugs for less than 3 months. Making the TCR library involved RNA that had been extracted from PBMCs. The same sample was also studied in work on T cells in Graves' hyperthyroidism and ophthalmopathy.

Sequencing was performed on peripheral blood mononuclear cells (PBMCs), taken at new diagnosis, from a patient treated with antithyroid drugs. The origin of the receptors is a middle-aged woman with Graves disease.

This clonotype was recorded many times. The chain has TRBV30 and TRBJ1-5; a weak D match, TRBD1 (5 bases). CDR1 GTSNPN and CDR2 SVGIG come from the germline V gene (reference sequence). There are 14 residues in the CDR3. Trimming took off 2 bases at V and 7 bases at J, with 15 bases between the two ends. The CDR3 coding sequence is TGTGCCTGGAGTCTCGGGGCAGGTGGACAGCCCCAGCATTTT. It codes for CAWSLGAGGQPQHF.

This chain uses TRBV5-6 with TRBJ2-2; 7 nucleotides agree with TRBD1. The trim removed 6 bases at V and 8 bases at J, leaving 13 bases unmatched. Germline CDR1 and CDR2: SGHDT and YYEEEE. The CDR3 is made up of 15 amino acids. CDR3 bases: TGTGCCAGCATCCAGTCGGGACAGCCGAGGGGGGAGCTGTTTTTT. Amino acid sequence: CASIQSGQPRGELFF.

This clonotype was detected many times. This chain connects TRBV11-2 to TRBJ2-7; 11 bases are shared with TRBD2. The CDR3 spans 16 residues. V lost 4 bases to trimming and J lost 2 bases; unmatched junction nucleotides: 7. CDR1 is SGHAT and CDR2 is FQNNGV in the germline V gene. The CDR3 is CASSSRTSGGTYEQYF. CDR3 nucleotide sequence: TGTGCCAGCAGCTCGAGAACTAGCGGGGGAACCTACGAGCAGTACTTC.

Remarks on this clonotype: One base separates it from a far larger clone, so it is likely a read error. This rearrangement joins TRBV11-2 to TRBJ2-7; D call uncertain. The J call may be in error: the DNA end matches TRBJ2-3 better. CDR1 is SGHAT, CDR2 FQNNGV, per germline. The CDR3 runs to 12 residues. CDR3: CASSLDLVTQYF. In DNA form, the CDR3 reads TGTGCCAGCAGCTTAGATTTGGTTACGCAGTATTTT.

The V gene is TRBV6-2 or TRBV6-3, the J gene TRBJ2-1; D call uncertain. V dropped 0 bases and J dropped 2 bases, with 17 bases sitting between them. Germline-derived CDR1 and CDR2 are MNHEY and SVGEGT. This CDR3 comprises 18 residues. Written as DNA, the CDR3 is TGTGCCAGCAGTTACTCGATGGGGATAGGTAAGGCCTACAATGAGCAGTTCTTC. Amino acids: CASSYSMGIGKAYNEQFF.

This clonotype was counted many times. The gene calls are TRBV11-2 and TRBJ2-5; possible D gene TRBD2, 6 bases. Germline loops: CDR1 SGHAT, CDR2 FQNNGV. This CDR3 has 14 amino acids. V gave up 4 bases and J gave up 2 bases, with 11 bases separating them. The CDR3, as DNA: TGTGCCAGCAGCTCGTACGGGGGTCAAGAGACCCAGTACTTC. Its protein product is CASSSYGGQETQYF. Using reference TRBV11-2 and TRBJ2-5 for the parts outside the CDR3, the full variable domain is EAGVAQSPRYKIIEKRQSVAFWCNPISGHATLYWYQQILGQGPKLLIQFQNNGVVDDSQLPKDRFSAERLKGVDSTLKIQPAKLEDSAVYLCASSSYGGQETQYFGPGTRLLVL.

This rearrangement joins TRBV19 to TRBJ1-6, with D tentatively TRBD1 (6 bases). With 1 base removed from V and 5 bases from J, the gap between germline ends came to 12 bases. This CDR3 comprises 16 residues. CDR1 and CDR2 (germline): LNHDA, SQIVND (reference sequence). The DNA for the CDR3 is TGTGCCAGTAGTATAGTAGGGGGGGCGAATAATTCACCCCTCCACTTT. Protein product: CASSIVGGANNSPLHF.

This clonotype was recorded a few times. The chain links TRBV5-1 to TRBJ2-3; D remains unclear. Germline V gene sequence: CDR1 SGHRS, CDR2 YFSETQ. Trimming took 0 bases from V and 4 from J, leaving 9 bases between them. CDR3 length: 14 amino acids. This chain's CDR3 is CASSLGQTADTQYF. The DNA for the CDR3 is TGCGCCAGCAGCTTGGGGCAGACGGCAGATACGCAGTATTTT.

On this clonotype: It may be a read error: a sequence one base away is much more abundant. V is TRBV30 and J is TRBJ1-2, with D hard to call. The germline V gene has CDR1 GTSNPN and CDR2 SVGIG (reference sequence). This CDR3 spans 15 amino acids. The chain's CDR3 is CASSELGLPGLGYTF. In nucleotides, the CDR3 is TGTGCCTCGAGTGAATTGGGTCTCCCTGGGCTTGGCTACACCTTC. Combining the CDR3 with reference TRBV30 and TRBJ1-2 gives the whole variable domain SQTIHQWPATLVQPVGSPLSLECTVEGTSNPNLYWYRQAAGRGLQLLFYSVGIGQISSEVPQNLSASRPQDRQFILSSKKLLLSDSGFYLCASSELGLPGLGYTFGSGTRLTVV.

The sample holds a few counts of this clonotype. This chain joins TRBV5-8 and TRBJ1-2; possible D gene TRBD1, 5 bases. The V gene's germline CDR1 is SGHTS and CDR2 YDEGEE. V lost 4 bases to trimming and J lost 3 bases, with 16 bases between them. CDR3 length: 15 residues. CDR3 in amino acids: CASSPGAELYYGYTF. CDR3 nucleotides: TGTGCCAGCAGCCCTGGGGCGGAGCTTTACTATGGCTACACCTTC.

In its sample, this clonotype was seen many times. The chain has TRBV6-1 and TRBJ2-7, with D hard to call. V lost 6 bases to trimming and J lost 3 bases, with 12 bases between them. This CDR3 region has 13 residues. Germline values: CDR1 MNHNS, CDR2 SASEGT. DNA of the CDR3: TGTGCCAGCAGCCCCGGTGGATTCTACGAGCAGTACTTC. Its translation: CASSPGGFYEQYF.

The CDR3 spells CASRLTDYGYTF. For the CDR3, the DNA is TGTGCCAGCAGATTGACAGACTATGGCTACACCTTC. The chain joins TRBV6-1 to TRBJ1-2, with a tentative D call TRBD1 (5 bases). Trimming pared 6 bases from V and 3 bases from J, leaving 8 bases between. Germline V gene sequence: CDR1 MNHNS, CDR2 SASEGT. The CDR3 is made up of 12 amino acids.

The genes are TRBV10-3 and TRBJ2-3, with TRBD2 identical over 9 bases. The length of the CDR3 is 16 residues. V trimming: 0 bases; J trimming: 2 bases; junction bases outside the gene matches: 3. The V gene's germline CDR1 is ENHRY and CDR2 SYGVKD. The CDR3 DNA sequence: TGTGCCATCAGTGAGTCCGCGGGGGGGGTCACAGATACGCAGTATTTT. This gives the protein CAISESAGGVTDTQYF.

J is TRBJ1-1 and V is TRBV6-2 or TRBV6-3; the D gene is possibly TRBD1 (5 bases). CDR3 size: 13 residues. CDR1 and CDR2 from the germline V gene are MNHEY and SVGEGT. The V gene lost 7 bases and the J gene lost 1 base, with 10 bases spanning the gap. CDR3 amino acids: CASIRTKNTEAFF. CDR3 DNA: TGTGCCAGCATAAGGACAAAGAACACTGAAGCTTTCTTT.

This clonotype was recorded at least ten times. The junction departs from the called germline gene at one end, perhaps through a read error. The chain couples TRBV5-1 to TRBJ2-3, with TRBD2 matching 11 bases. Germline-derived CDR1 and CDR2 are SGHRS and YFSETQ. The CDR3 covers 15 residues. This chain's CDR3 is CASSLLSGGADTQYF. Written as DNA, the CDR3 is TGCGCCAGCTCTCTTCTTAGCGGGGGGGCAGACACGCAGTATTTT.

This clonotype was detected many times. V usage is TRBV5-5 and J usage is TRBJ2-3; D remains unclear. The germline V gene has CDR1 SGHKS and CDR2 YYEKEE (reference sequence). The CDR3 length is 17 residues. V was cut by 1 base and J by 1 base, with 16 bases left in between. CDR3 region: CASSLFKGFGGTDTQYF. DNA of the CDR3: TGTGCCAGCAGCTTGTTTAAGGGATTCGGTGGCACAGATACGCAGTATTTT.

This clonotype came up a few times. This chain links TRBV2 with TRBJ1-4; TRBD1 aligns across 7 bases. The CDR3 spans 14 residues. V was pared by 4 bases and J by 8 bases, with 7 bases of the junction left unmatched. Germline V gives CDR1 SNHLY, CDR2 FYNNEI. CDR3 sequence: CASSAVTGLEKLFF. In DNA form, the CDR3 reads TGTGCCAGCAGTGCCGTGACAGGGCTAGAAAAACTGTTTTTT.

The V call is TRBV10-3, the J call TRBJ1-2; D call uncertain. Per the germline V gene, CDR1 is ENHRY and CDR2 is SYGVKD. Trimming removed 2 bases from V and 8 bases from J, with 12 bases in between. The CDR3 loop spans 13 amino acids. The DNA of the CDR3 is TGTGCCATCAGTGAGATGGCCTGGAAAGGCTACACCTTC. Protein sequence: CAISEMAWKGYTF.

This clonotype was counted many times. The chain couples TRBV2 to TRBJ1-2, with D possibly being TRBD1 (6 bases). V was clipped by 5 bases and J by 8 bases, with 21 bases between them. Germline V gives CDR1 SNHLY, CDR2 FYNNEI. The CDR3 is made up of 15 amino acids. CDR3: CASSQSGTTRRGYTF. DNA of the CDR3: TGTGCCAGCAGTCAATCCGGGACAACTCGCCGCGGCTACACCTTC.

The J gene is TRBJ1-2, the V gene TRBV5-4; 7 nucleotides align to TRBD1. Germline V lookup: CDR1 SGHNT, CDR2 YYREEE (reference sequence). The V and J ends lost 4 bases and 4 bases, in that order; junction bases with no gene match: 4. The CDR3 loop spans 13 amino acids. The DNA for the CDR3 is TGTGCCAGCAGCGCAACAGGGGTCTATGGCTACACCTTC. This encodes CASSATGVYGYTF. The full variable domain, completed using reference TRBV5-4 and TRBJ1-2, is ETGVTQSPTHLIKTRGQQVTLRCSSQSGHNTVSWYQQALGQGPQFIFQYYREEENGRGNFPPRFSGLQFPNYSSELNVNALELDDSALYLCASSATGVYGYTFGSGTRLTVV.

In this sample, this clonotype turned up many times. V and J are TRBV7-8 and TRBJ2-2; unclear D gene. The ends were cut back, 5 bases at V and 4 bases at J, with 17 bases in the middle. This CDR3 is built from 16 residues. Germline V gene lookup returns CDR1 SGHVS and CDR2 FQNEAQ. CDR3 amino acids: CASSLSSVDITGELFF. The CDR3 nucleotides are TGTGCCAGCAGCCTCTCGTCCGTAGACATCACCGGGGAGCTGTTTTTT.

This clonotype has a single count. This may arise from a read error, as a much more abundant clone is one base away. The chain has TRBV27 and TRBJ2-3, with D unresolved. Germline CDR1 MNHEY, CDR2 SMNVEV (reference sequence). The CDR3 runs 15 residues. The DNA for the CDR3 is TGTGCCAGCAGTTTACTCATCGATAGCACAGATATGCAGTATTTT. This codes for CASSLLIDSTDMQYF.

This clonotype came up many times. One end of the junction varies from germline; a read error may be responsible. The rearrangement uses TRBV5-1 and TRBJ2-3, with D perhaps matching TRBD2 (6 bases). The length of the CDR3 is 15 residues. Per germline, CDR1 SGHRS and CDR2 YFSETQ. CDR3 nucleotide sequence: TGTGCCAGCAGCTTAGACGGCGGGGGCACAGATACGCAGTATTTT. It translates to CASSLDGGGTDTQYF.

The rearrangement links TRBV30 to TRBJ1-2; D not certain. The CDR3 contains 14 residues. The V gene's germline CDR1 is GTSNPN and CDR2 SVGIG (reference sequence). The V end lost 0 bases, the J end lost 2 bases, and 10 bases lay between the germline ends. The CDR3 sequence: CAWSVVGYNYGYTF. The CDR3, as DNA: TGTGCCTGGAGTGTAGTAGGATACAACTATGGCTACACCTTC.

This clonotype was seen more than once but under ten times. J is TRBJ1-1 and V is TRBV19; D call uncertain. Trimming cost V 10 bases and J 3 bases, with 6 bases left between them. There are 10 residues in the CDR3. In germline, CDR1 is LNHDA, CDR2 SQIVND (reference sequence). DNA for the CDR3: TGTGCCATGCCCTACACTGAAGCTTTCTTT. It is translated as CAMPYTEAFF.

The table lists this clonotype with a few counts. The CDR3 DNA reads as TGTGCCAGTAGTATCTACAGGGATCACACTGAAGCTTTCTTT. This translates into CASSIYRDHTEAFF. The gene calls are TRBV19 and TRBJ1-1; D is possibly TRBD1 (6 bases). In germline, CDR1 is LNHDA, CDR2 SQIVND (reference sequence). The germline V and J ends were trimmed by 3 bases and 3 bases, with 11 bases remaining between them. The length of the CDR3 is 14 residues.